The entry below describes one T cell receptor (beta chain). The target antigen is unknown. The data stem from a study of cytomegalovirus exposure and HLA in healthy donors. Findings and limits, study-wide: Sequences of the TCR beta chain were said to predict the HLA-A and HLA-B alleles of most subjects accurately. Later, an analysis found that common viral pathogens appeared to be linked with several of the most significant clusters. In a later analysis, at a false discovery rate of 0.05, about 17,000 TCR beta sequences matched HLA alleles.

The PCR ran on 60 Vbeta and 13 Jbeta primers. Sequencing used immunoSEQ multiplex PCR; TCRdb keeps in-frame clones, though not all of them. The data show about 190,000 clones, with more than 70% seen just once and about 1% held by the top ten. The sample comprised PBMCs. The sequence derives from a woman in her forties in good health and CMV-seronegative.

The DNA for the CDR3 is TGTGCCTGGAGTGTACAGGGGAACACTGAAGCTTTCTTT. It encodes CAWSVQGNTEAFF. This rearrangement joins TRBV30 to TRBJ1-1, with D perhaps TRBD1 (6 bases). Germline V gives CDR1 GTSNPN, CDR2 SVGIG (reference sequence). This CDR3 is built from 13 residues. V was cut by 0 bases and J by 1 base, with 6 bases left in between.